The 15 T cell receptor beta chains below all came from one sample that was sequenced in a study of blood T cell repertoires in COVID-19. Profiled with immunoSEQ multiplex PCR; TCRdb holds only in-frame clones, not every one. Among fewer than 150,000 clones, about 74% were seen once, and the ten largest hold 6.2%. Material for sequencing was peripheral blood. All receptors derive from a man between 65 and 79 years old with acute or convalescent COVID-19.

V gene TRBV7-2 combines with J gene TRBJ2-7; possibly TRBD2 for D (6 bases). Germline CDR1 is SGHTA and CDR2 is FQGNSA. The CDR3 length is 15 residues. V was pared by 1 base and J by 0 bases, with 10 bases between. CDR3 DNA: TGTGCCAGCAGCTTAGATATTAGCGGCTCCTACGAGCAGTACTTC. This translates into CASSLDISGSYEQYF.

V gene TRBV9 combines with J gene TRBJ2-7, with TRBD2 as a possible D gene (5 bases). The CDR3 is made up of 13 amino acids. Between the trimmed V and J ends, which lost 4 bases and 5 bases, there was a span of 13 bases. Germline lookup yields CDR1 SGDLS and CDR2 YYNGEE. The CDR3 coding sequence is TGTGCCAGCAGCCCGGCGGGTCCGAACGAGCAGTACTTC. Residues: CASSPAGPNEQYF.

This clone was found a few times. The chain employs TRBV27 and TRBJ1-2; D is unresolved. CDR1 is MNHEY, CDR2 SMNVEV, per germline (reference sequence). Trimming removed 4 bases from V and 0 bases from J, with 6 bases in between. The CDR3 is made up of 13 amino acids. The CDR3: CASSSHSNYGYTF. Here the CDR3 DNA reads TGTGCCAGCAGTTCACATTCTAACTATGGCTACACCTTC.

The chain couples TRBV7-2 to TRBJ2-1; 10 bases align to TRBD2. After removal of 3 bases from V and 9 bases from J, the junction contained 14 bases not matched to a gene. Germline values: CDR1 SGHTA, CDR2 FQGNSA. The CDR3 length is 17 residues. The CDR3 DNA sequence: TGTGCCAGCAGCTTGCCGGTGGGAGCGGGGGGGCCAGGTGAGCAGTTCTTC. Translating it yields CASSLPVGAGGPGEQFF.

The chain recombines TRBV4-2 with TRBJ2-2; TRBD2 matches 7 bases. Germline CDR1 reads LGHNA; CDR2 reads YNFKEQ. This CDR3 spans 18 amino acids. J gave up 3 bases and V 0 bases, and 10 bases lay outside the gene matches. The DNA of the CDR3 is TGTGCCAGCAGCCAAGATAGATCCCCGGGGGGTGACACCGGGGAGCTGTTTTTT. Translating it yields CASSQDRSPGGDTGELFF.

The V and J genes are TRBV10-1 and TRBJ2-5, with a possible D match to TRBD1 (5 bases). The germline gives CDR1 WNHNN, CDR2 SYGVQD (reference sequence). The CDR3 runs 13 residues. Deletions cut 8 bases from V and 4 bases from J, with 14 bases between. The CDR3 coding sequence is TGCGCCAGCGGTAGGGGTTCGGGAGAGACCCAGTACTTC. Its translation: CASGRGSGETQYF.

This chain joins TRBV4-1 and TRBJ1-2; D remains unclear. From germline, CDR1 is MGHRA and CDR2 YSYEKL. V shed 0 bases and J shed 2 bases, with 7 bases lying between them. The CDR3 has 14 residues. DNA of the CDR3: TGCGCCAGCAGCCAAGATATTATAAACTATGGCTACACCTTC. It encodes CASSQDIINYGYTF.

This clone was observed a few times. This sequence joins TRBV30 and TRBJ1-2; no clear D. The V gene lost 0 bases and the J gene lost 5 bases, with 10 bases spanning the gap. The CDR3 is 13 residues long. Per the germline V gene, CDR1 is GTSNPN and CDR2 is SVGIG (reference sequence). CDR3 bases: TGTGCCTGGAGTGTACTGACGGGATATGGCTACACCTTC. Protein product: CAWSVLTGYGYTF.

The chain is built from TRBV5-1 and TRBJ2-7, with D tentatively TRBD1 (6 bases). The germline V gene encodes CDR1 SGHRS and CDR2 YFSETQ. The length of the CDR3 is 15 residues. The V end was cut by 4 bases, the J end by 0 bases, with 14 bases between. CDR3 DNA: TGCGCCAGCAGCCCTAGACAGGTTAGCTCCTACGAGCAGTACTTC. This sequence encodes CASSPRQVSSYEQYF.

V gene TRBV28 combines with J gene TRBJ1-5; possibly TRBD1 for D (6 bases). V lost 6 bases, J lost 5 bases, and 14 bases lay in between. CDR3 length: 14 residues. Germline values: CDR1 MDHEN, CDR2 SYDVKM. CDR3 sequence: CASRQGPAYQPQHF. CDR3 DNA sequence: TGTGCCAGCAGACAGGGTCCCGCCTATCAGCCCCAGCATTTT. Combining the CDR3 with reference TRBV28 and TRBJ1-5 gives the whole variable domain DVKVTQSSRYLVKRTGEKVFLECVQDMDHENMFWYRQDPGLGLRLIYFSYDVKMKEKGDIPEGYSVSREKKERFSLILESASTNQTSMYLCASRQGPAYQPQHFGDGTRLSIL.

The chain links TRBV7-9 to TRBJ1-6, with a possible D match to TRBD1 (6 bases). Germline CDR1 and CDR2: SEHNR and FQNEAQ (reference sequence). There are 14 residues in the CDR3. Trimming cost V 5 bases and J 9 bases, with 14 bases left between them. The CDR3 DNA is TGTGCCAGCAGCCCCGTGGGGACAAGTTCACCCCTCCACTTT. Protein sequence: CASSPVGTSSPLHF.

This chain joins TRBV7-8 and TRBJ1-1; weak D call: TRBD1 (5 bases). This CDR3 is 15 amino acids long. Germline V gene sequence: CDR1 SGHVS, CDR2 FQNEAQ. V was trimmed by 6 bases and J by 1 base, leaving 15 bases between them. CDR3 nucleotide sequence: TGTGCCAGCAGTCGGACCCCAGGGCCGAACACTGAAGCTTTCTTT. Amino acid sequence: CASSRTPGPNTEAFF.

The chain carries TRBV27 and TRBJ2-5; tentatively, D is TRBD2 (5 bases). Trimming left V 4 bases short and J 3 bases short, with 12 bases between. CDR3 length: 14 residues. Germline-derived CDR1 and CDR2 are MNHEY and SMNVEV (reference sequence). The CDR3 DNA sequence: TGTGCCAGCAGTTCGGGAACATATAAAGAGACCCAGTACTTC. It yields the protein CASSSGTYKETQYF.

This rearrangement joins TRBV5-5 to TRBJ2-5, with TRBD2 as a possible D gene (5 bases). Trimming shortened V by 0 bases and J by 3 bases, and 6 bases separated the two germline ends. Per germline, CDR1 SGHKS and CDR2 YYEKEE (reference sequence). The CDR3 is 13 amino acids. The CDR3: CASSLAREETQYF. CDR3 DNA: TGTGCCAGCAGCTTGGCGCGGGAAGAGACCCAGTACTTC.

V and J are TRBV19 and TRBJ2-2; D remains ambiguous. The CDR3 length is 16 residues. CDR1 is LNHDA, CDR2 SQIVND, per germline (reference sequence). Between the trimmed V and J ends, which lost 3 bases and 0 bases, there was a span of 11 bases. Here the CDR3 DNA reads TGTGCCAGTAGTATCGTCCTACCCGCGAACACCGGGGAGCTGTTTTTT. As protein: CASSIVLPANTGELFF.